The clone carrying this T cell receptor beta chain has ten or more counts. Its antigen is still unknown. This sample was included in a study of T cells in Graves' hyperthyroidism and ophthalmopathy. At the level of the study: The authors collected peripheral blood at initial diagnosis, before any treatment. The study, taken as a whole, reports: Classification by a 13 V-J model distinguished ophthalmopathy from stable hyperthyroidism. In the blood, most expanded thyroid clonotypes above 0.001 appeared as well.

Authors of the study amplified TCR beta CDR3 regions from RNA transcripts. With the HTBI primer set, the TCR CDR3 went through a first round of RT-PCR. TCRdb called the multiplex PCR reads again in MiXCR, with one record for every CDR3 protein. The profile shows 200,000 to 300,000 distinct CDR3 sequences, approximately 23% of them singletons. This CDR3 region has 14 residues. CDR1 and CDR2 from the germline V gene are MNHEY and SVGAGI. Trimming at V came to 6 bases and at J to 3 bases, leaving 3 bases not matched to a gene. The genes are TRBV6-5 and TRBJ2-2; 8 bases agree with TRBD2. The clonotype comes from a woman between 40 and 50 years old with Graves' ophthalmopathy. What was sequenced was blood. Written as DNA, the CDR3 is TGTGCCAGCAGATCGGGAGGGGACACCGGGGAGCTGTTTTTT. It encodes CASRSGGDTGELFF.